This T cell receptor beta chain derives from a study of T cells expressing NK-cell markers. TCRdb processed the 5' RACE reads again and assigns one entry to each CDR3 protein, with no DNA. The table counts about 460,000 distinct CDR3 sequences; about 1.5% lies in the top ten. Notes on the study in general: Unclear, still, was the HCMV specificity of the expanded NKG2C+ T cell clones.

CDR3 length: 16 amino acids. Per germline, CDR1 LGHDT and CDR2 YNNKEL (reference sequence). To note about this clonotype: Its specificity is unknown.

The receptor was derived from a woman between 50 and 59 years old in good health. The J gene is TRBJ2-6, the V gene TRBV3-1; lacking DNA, the TRBD1 call made by TCRdb goes unchecked. The sequenced sample was blood T cells: a sorted CD56 or NKG2C T cell subset, CD4+ or CD8+ T cells, or bulk PBMC T cells (not recorded which). CDR3 sequence: CASSQVVGAGANVLTF.